This TCR beta chain was documented in a study of cytomegalovirus exposure and HLA in healthy donors. General observations from the study: TCR beta chain V- and J-gene trimming was linked, in a later analysis, to a missense variant in DCLRE1C. Most of the TCR beta V segments (in an earlier analysis) were productive either about 87% or about 30% of the time.

Germline CDR1 and CDR2: SGHVS and FQNEAQ. This CDR3 contains 12 residues. V was trimmed by 5 bases and J by 5 bases, leaving 10 bases between them. In the PCR, 60 Vbeta and 13 Jbeta primers were used. Method: immunoSEQ multiplex PCR; TCRdb's copy keeps in-frame clones and lacks some. The sample lists about 160,000 clones, more than 60% seen once, with around 1.5% in the top ten. As concerns this clone: No antigen is known for it.

The chain couples TRBV7-8 to TRBJ2-7; possible D gene TRBD2, 6 bases. The source material was PBMCs. This clonotype was sampled from a woman aged 30 to 39 in good health and CMV-seronegative. The CDR3 spells CASSTEGHEQYF. In nucleotides, the CDR3 is TGTGCCAGCAGCACGGAGGGGCACGAGCAGTACTTC.